This T cell receptor beta chain was profiled in a study of blood T cell repertoires in COVID-19. About the study: Specimens from acute and convalescent COVID-19 originated in the United States, Italy and Spain. The cDNA or gDNA used as material had been derived from T cells, B-cell-depleted T cells, or PBMCs.

A Seattle source enrolled patients during active infection and followed them longitudinally. The method was immunoSEQ multiplex PCR; TCRdb's version includes in-frame clones alone and lacks a portion of them. The data contain hundreds of thousands of clones, approximately 88% of them singletons. The TCR was taken from a woman aged 45-60 years with COVID-19, enrolled during active disease. Material: peripheral blood.

The CDR3 region is CASSIRGRKNNSPLHF. CDR3 DNA: TGTGCCAGTAGTATCAGAGGGCGTAAGAATAATTCACCCCTCCACTTT. This chain connects TRBV19 to TRBJ1-6; no reliable D call. Germline V gives CDR1 LNHDA, CDR2 SQIVND (reference sequence). The V gene lost 3 bases and the J gene lost 5 bases, with 14 bases spanning the gap. The CDR3 consists of 16 residues.